The 4 T cell receptor beta chains given below trace back to one sample, sequenced in a study of blood T cell repertoires in COVID-19 (dated by TCRdb to the early 2020s). The protocol used for the library was the immunoSEQ multiplex PCR assay. In TCRdb, the immuneACCESS table is reduced to in-frame sequences with V and J assigned. These tables do not hold every clone; where another copy was compared, an unresolved V gene accounts for under half, and the others remain unexplained. The sample includes more than 150,000 clones, with approximately 80% observed a single time. The top ten clones comprise 2.9% of the sample. Sequencing used peripheral blood. The receptor set was obtained from a woman aged 55-69 years with acute or convalescent COVID-19.

The gene calls are TRBV9 and TRBJ1-2, with D possibly being TRBD1 (6 bases). Trimming took off 2 bases at V and 0 bases at J, with 11 bases between the two ends. Germline-derived CDR1 and CDR2 are SGDLS and YYNGEE. The CDR3 runs 15 residues. The CDR3 sequence: CASSVRQETNYGYTF. The CDR3 region has the DNA TGTGCCAGCAGCGTTCGACAGGAGACTAACTATGGCTACACCTTC.

This rearrangement joins TRBV27 to TRBJ1-5, with TRBD1 matching over 9 bases. V dropped 8 bases and J dropped 7; count of bases not matched to a gene: 9. The CDR3 sequence is 14 residues long. Germline V gives CDR1 MNHEY, CDR2 SMNVEV (reference sequence). This chain's CDR3 is CASGRQGVGQPQHF. The CDR3 region has the DNA TGTGCCAGCGGCAGACAGGGGGTAGGGCAGCCCCAGCATTTT.

The J gene is TRBJ1-1, the V gene TRBV28, with TRBD1 as a possible D gene (6 bases). The CDR3 covers 12 residues. V lost 6 bases and J 6 bases, leaving 11 bases between the germline ends. The germline gives CDR1 MDHEN, CDR2 SYDVKM. The CDR3 reads CASRPDSPEAFF. The CDR3 DNA sequence: TGTGCCAGCAGACCGGACAGCCCTGAAGCTTTCTTT.

The chain uses TRBV3-1 (or the pseudogene TRBV3-2) and TRBJ2-2; no clear D gene. The CDR3 consists of 14 residues. Deletions cut 3 bases from V and 1 base from J, with 6 bases between. Germline V lookup: CDR1 LGHDT, CDR2 YNNKEL (reference sequence). The CDR3 loop reads CASSHGGNTGELFF. The CDR3 coding sequence is TGTGCCAGCAGCCATGGCGGGAACACCGGGGAGCTGTTTTTT.